These 21 T cell receptor beta chains were all obtained from the same sample, sequenced in a study of cytomegalovirus exposure and HLA in healthy donors. A multiplex PCR was run with 60 Vbeta primers and 13 Jbeta primers. The repertoire was sequenced with immunoSEQ multiplex PCR; TCRdb's copy has only in-frame clones and lacks some. The repertoire consists of about 140,000 clones, with roughly 82% occurring once and the leading ten covering roughly 3.1%. Specimen: PBMCs. All receptors come from a man aged 18 to 29 in good health and CMV-seropositive.

The chain has TRBV29-1 and TRBJ2-5, with a weak D call TRBD2 (6 bases). The DNA end lines up better with TRBJ2-7; the J call may be wrong. Germline V gene lookup returns CDR1 SQVTM and CDR2 ANQGSEA. CDR3 size: 13 residues. The CDR3 here is CSVDDGGPYEQYF. DNA of the CDR3: TGCAGCGTTGATGACGGGGGACCCTACGAGCAGTACTTC.

The V and J genes are TRBV7-3 and TRBJ2-1, with TRBD2 matching over 7 bases. The CDR3 is 14 amino acids. The J segment lost 5 bases and the V segment lost 5 bases, leaving 6 bases of the junction unmatched. Germline V lookup: CDR1 SGHTA, CDR2 FQGTGA. CDR3 nucleotide sequence: TGTGCCAGCAGCCCCGGGACTATACACAATGAGCAGTTCTTC. Translated, it gives CASSPGTIHNEQFF.

The V and J genes are TRBV9 and TRBJ2-3; perhaps TRBD2 as D (6 bases). This CDR3 has 14 residues. Germline values: CDR1 SGDLS, CDR2 YYNGEE. The germline V and J ends were trimmed by 0 bases and 4 bases, with 9 bases remaining between them. For the CDR3, the DNA is TGTGCCAGCAGCGTAGCCGGAGGGGCAGATACGCAGTATTTT. Its translation is CASSVAGGADTQYF.

The chain joins TRBV10-3 to TRBJ1-2, with TRBD1 identical over 12 bases. Germline V gene lookup returns CDR1 ENHRY and CDR2 SYGVKD. This CDR3 region has 15 residues. V lost 10 bases to trimming and J lost 4 bases; unmatched junction nucleotides: 10. The CDR3 nucleotides are TGTGCCAGTTCTGCTGGGACAGGGGGCTCCTATGGCTACACCTTC. Its protein is CASSAGTGGSYGYTF.

J is TRBJ1-2 and V is TRBV18; D perhaps matches TRBD1 (5 bases). Germline V gene data show CDR1 as KGHSH and CDR2 as LQKENI. This CDR3 contains 13 residues. With 2 bases removed from V and 4 bases from J, the gap between germline ends came to 8 bases. The CDR3 reads CASSPWGAYGYTF. CDR3 bases: TGTGCCAGCTCACCATGGGGCGCCTATGGCTACACCTTC. The entire variable domain, with the rest obtained from reference TRBV18 and TRBJ1-2, is as follows: NAGVMQNPRHLVRRRGQEARLRCSPMKGHSHVYWYRQLPEEGLKFMVYLQKENIIDESGMPKERFSAEFPKEGPSILRIQQVVRGDSAAYFCASSPWGAYGYTFGSGTRLTVV.

The chain carries TRBV27 and TRBJ1-2, with 9 bases identical to TRBD1. This CDR3 is built from 13 residues. Germline assignment: CDR1 MNHEY and CDR2 SMNVEV (reference sequence). V gave up 8 bases and J gave up 5 bases; unmatched junction bases: 6. The CDR3 DNA is TGTGCCAGCTCCTTGGACAGGGGATATGGCTACACCTTC. Encoded protein: CASSLDRGYGYTF.

The rearrangement joins TRBV27 to TRBJ2-3, with D perhaps TRBD2 (5 bases). The CDR3 runs 11 residues. Germline V gives CDR1 MNHEY, CDR2 SMNVEV (reference sequence). V lost 10 bases to trimming and J lost 6 bases, with 11 bases between them. CDR3 in amino acids: CATYSVDTQYF. In DNA, the CDR3 is TGTGCCACCTATAGCGTTGATACGCAGTATTTT.

The V call is TRBV19, the J call TRBJ2-2; D is unclear. Germline-derived CDR1 and CDR2 are LNHDA and SQIVND (reference sequence). CDR3 length equals 11 residues. The V and J ends lost 6 bases and 6 bases respectively, with 5 bases between them. CDR3 in DNA: TGTGCCAGTAGACAGCCCGGGGAGCTGTTTTTT. It encodes CASRQPGELFF.

V usage is TRBV5-1 and J usage is TRBJ2-5; possible D gene TRBD2, 5 bases. The DNA end favors TRBJ2-7, so the J call may be wrong. The CDR3 totals 17 residues. Germline loops: CDR1 SGHRS, CDR2 YFSETQ. The DNA of the CDR3 is TGCGCCAGCAGCTTAGATGCGGTGGCGGGCCGATCCTACGAGCAGTACTTC. It codes for CASSLDAVAGRSYEQYF.

The chain joins TRBV6-5 to TRBJ2-3; perhaps TRBD1 as D (7 bases). The CDR3 runs to 14 residues. Germline-derived CDR1 and CDR2 are MNHEY and SVGAGI. Trimming left V 10 bases short and J 5 bases short, with 19 bases between. The CDR3 DNA is TGTGCCACGGGGGAGAGGGGGCGAGGAGATACGCAGTATTTT. Translation gives CATGERGRGDTQYF.

The chain employs TRBV7-9 and TRBJ1-4; 7 nucleotides match TRBD1. Germline V gene lookup returns CDR1 SEHNR and CDR2 FQNEAQ (reference sequence). This CDR3 spans 13 amino acids. V shed 9 bases, J shed 8 bases, and the junction held 9 bases outside the gene matches. The CDR3 loop reads CASIDRASEKLFF. For the CDR3, the DNA is TGTGCCAGTATAGACAGGGCTTCGGAAAAACTGTTTTTT. Full variable domain (outside the CDR3, taken from reference TRBV7-9 and TRBJ1-4): DTGVSQNPRHKITKRGQNVTFRCDPISEHNRLYWYRQTLGQGPEFLTYFQNEAQLEKSRLLSDRFSAERPKGSFSTLEIQRTEQGDSAMYLCASIDRASEKLFFGSGTQLSVL.

The chain is built from TRBV19 and TRBJ2-7; D possibly corresponds to TRBD1 (6 bases). The length of the CDR3 is 14 residues. CDR1 LNHDA and CDR2 SQIVND come from the germline V gene (reference sequence). V was shortened by 5 bases and J by 2 bases, with 13 bases between the two germline ends. CDR3 region: CASSSWAGAYEQYF. The CDR3 DNA follows: TGTGCCAGTAGTTCGTGGGCAGGGGCCTACGAGCAGTACTTC.

This clone was counted between two and nine times. The rearrangement uses TRBV4-1 and TRBJ1-1; 7 nucleotides line up with TRBD1. Germline CDR1 MGHRA, CDR2 YSYEKL. The CDR3 has 18 amino acids. The trim removed 1 base at V and 3 bases at J, leaving 14 bases unmatched. CDR3 nucleotides: TGCGCCAGCAGCCAAGTATGGGACAGAGCTACGGCGGACACTGAAGCTTTCTTT. This gives the protein CASSQVWDRATADTEAFF.

This clone appeared a few times. The V call is TRBV7-2, the J call TRBJ2-7, with D tentatively TRBD2 (5 bases). Germline V lookup: CDR1 SGHTA, CDR2 FQGNSA. V lost 5 bases and J lost 4, with 18 bases in between. The CDR3 has 15 residues. DNA for the CDR3: TGTGCCAGCAGCCCATCTTTAGGAGGAACTTACGAGCAGTACTTC. The encoded protein is CASSPSLGGTYEQYF.

The chain links TRBV9 to TRBJ2-7; 10 bases match TRBD2. The CDR3 extends over 14 amino acids. Germline values: CDR1 SGDLS, CDR2 YYNGEE. V was clipped by 2 bases and J by 4 bases; unmatched bases: 3. CDR3 DNA: TGTGCCAGCAGCGTCACTAGCGGGGATTACGAGCAGTACTTC. The encoded protein is CASSVTSGDYEQYF.

V gene TRBV6-5 combines with J gene TRBJ2-7; 9 bases align to TRBD1. The germline V gene encodes CDR1 MNHEY and CDR2 SVGAGI. V gave up 7 bases and J gave up 5 bases; unmatched junction bases: 9. The CDR3 extends over 14 amino acids. CDR3 sequence (DNA): TGTGCCAGCAAATACCGGGACAGGGCTGACGAGCAGTACTTC. Translated, it gives CASKYRDRADEQYF.

The chain carries TRBV18 and TRBJ1-2, with 8 bases lining up with TRBD1. V shed 3 bases and J 5 bases; nucleotides not matched to a gene: 2. This CDR3 comprises 13 residues. Germline CDR1 and CDR2: KGHSH and LQKENI. DNA of the CDR3: TGTGCCAGCTCACCGGGACAGGTTTATGGCTACACCTTC. This codes for CASSPGQVYGYTF.

The chain joins TRBV7-9 to TRBJ2-2, with D possibly matching TRBD1 (5 bases). CDR3 length: 12 amino acids. V was cut by 5 bases and J by 7 bases, with 8 bases left in between. Germline-derived CDR1 and CDR2 are SEHNR and FQNEAQ (reference sequence). CDR3 sequence reads: CASSGARGELFF. Here the CDR3 DNA reads TGTGCCAGCAGCGGGGCCCGCGGGGAGCTGTTTTTT.

CDR3 amino acids: CASSSRGTSYEQYF. In nucleotides, the CDR3 is TGTGCCAGCTCCTCAAGAGGGACTTCCTACGAGCAGTACTTC. The chain combines TRBV18 with TRBJ2-7, with D possibly being TRBD2 (6 bases). The CDR3 contains 14 residues. CDR1 and CDR2 from the germline V gene are KGHSH and LQKENI. The ends were cut back, 6 bases at V and 1 base at J, with 13 bases in the middle.

This clone was counted once. This chain links TRBV4-1 with TRBJ2-1, with D hard to call. The CDR3 loop spans 15 amino acids. V was trimmed by 1 base and J by 0 bases, leaving 7 bases between them. Germline V gives CDR1 MGHRA, CDR2 YSYEKL. The CDR3 DNA follows: TGCGCCAGCAGCCAAGTGCACTCCTCCTACAATGAGCAGTTCTTC. Translating it yields CASSQVHSSYNEQFF.

This clone was recorded once. The junction departs from germline at one end; a sequencing error may be responsible. This chain links TRBV20-1 with TRBJ1-1; perhaps TRBD1 as D (5 bases). Germline CDR1 reads DFQATT; CDR2 reads SNEGSKA (reference sequence). The CDR3 length is 10 residues. This CDR3 reads CSARDHDSPF. CDR3 coding DNA: TGCAGTGCTAGAGACCATGACAGTCCTTTT.